This T cell receptor beta chain was sequenced during a study of blood T cell repertoires in COVID-19. The wider study: From the United States, Italy and Spain came samples of acute and convalescent COVID-19. In each case, the material was cDNA or gDNA derived from T cells, B-cell-depleted T cells, or PBMCs.

In this sample, this clone turned up a few times. Trimming took 7 bases from V and 2 from J, leaving 3 bases between them. CDR1 SNHLY and CDR2 FYNNEI come from the germline V gene. The length of the CDR3 is 10 residues. Authors' data handling: Amplification of reference gene primers provided the estimated nucleated cell counts. This table comes from immunoSEQ multiplex PCR, and its TCRdb copy is limited to in-frame clones, with some not included. The V and J calls and clone size come from that table; D and trimming were worked out from the DNA. The table lists around 180,000 clones, approximately 79% of them singletons.

Sequencing used peripheral blood. The rearrangement links TRBV2 to TRBJ2-7; D remains ambiguous. The sequence was obtained from an elderly woman with acute or convalescent COVID-19. The CDR3 reads CASKPYEQYF. The CDR3 bases are TGTGCCAGCAAGCCCTACGAGCAGTACTTC.